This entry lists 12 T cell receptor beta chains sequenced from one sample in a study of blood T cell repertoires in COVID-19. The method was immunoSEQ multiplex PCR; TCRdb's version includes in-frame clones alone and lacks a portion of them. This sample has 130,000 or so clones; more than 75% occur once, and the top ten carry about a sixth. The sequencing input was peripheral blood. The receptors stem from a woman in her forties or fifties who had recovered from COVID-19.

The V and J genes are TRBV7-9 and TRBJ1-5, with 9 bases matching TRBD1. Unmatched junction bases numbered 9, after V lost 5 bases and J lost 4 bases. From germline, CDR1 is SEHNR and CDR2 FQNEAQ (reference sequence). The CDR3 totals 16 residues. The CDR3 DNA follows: TGTGCCAGCAGCCCTCTCGGGGACAGGGAGAATCAGCCCCAGCATTTT. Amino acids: CASSPLGDRENQPQHF.

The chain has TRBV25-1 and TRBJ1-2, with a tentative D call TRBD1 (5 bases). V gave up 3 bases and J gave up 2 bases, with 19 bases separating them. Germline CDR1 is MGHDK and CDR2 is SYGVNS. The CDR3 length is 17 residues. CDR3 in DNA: TGTGCCAGCAGTGATCCCCAGGGCCCCGGGGGAAACTATGGCTACACCTTC. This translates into CASSDPQGPGGNYGYTF.

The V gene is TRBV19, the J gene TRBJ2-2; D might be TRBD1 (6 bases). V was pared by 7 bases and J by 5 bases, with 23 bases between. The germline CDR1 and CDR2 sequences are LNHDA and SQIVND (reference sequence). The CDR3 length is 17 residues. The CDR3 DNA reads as TGTGCCAGTAAAACGGGTTGGGCAGGGGCCCAGACCGGGGAGCTGTTTTTT. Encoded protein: CASKTGWAGAQTGELFF. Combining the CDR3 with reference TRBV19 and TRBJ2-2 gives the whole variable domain DGGITQSPKYLFRKEGQNVTLSCEQNLNHDAMYWYRQDPGQGLRLIYYSQIVNDFQKGDIAEGYSVSREKKESFPLTVTSAQKNPTAFYLCASKTGWAGAQTGELFFGEGSRLTVL.

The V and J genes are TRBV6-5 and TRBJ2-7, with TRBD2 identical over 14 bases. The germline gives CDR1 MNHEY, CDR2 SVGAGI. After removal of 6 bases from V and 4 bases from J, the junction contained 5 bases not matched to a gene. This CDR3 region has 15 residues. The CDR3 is CASSRGLAGDYEQYF. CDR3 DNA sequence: TGTGCCAGCAGCCGGGGACTAGCGGGAGATTACGAGCAGTACTTC.

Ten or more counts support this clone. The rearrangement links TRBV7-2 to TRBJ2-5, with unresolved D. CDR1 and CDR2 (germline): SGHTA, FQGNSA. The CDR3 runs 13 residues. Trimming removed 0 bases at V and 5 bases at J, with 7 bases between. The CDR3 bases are TGTGCCAGCAGCTTAGCGGCGGTGGAGACCCAGTACTTC. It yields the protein CASSLAAVETQYF.

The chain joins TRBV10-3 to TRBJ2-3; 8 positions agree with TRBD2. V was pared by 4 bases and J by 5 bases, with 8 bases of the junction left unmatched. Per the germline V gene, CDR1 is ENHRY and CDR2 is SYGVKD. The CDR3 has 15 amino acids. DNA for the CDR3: TGTGCCATCAGTGTGGAGCGGGGGCCAGGAGATACGCAGTATTTT. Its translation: CAISVERGPGDTQYF.

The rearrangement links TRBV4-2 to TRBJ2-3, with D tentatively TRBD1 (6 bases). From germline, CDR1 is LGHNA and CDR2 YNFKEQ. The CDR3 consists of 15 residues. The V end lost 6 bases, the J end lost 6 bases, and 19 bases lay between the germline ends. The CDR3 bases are TGTGCCAGCAGGGGTGGGTCAGGGGAAATGGATACGCAGTATTTT. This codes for CASRGGSGEMDTQYF.

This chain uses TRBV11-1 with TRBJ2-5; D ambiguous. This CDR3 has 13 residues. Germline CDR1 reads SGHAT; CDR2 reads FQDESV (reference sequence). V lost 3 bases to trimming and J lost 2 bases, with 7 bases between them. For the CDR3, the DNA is TGTGCCAGCAGCTTGGGCCCGCAAGAGACCCAGTACTTC. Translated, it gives CASSLGPQETQYF.

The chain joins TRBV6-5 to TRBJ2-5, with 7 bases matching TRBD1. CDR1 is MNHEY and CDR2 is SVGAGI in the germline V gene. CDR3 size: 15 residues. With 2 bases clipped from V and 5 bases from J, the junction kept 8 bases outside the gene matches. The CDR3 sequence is CASSYGTARSETQYF. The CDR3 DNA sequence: TGTGCCAGCAGTTACGGGACAGCCAGGTCCGAGACCCAGTACTTC.

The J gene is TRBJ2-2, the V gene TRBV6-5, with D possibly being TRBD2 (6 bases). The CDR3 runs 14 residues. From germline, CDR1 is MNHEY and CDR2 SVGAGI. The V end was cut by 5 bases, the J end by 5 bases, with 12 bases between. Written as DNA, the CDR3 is TGTGCCAGCAGTCGGGGGAGAGGGACCGGGGAGCTGTTTTTT. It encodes CASSRGRGTGELFF.

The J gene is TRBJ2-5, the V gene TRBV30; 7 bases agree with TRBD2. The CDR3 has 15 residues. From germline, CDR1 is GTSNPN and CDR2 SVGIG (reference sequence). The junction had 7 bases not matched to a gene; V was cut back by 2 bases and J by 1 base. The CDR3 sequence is CAWSTGLGRQETQYF. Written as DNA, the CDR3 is TGTGCCTGGAGTACCGGACTAGGTCGCCAAGAGACCCAGTACTTC.

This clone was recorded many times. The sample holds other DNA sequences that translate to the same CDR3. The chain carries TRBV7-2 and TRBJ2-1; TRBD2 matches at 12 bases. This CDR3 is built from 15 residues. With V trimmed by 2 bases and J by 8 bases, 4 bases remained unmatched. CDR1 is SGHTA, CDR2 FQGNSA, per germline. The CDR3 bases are TGTGCCAGCAGCTTAATCCTAGCGGGAGGGGATGAGCAGTTCTTC. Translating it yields CASSLILAGGDEQFF.